The 29 T cell receptor beta chains reported below all come from one sample, sequenced in a study of blood T cell repertoires in COVID-19 (dated by TCRdb to 2018 to 2020). The receptor library was made with the immunoSEQ multiplex PCR assay. The immuneACCESS repertoire file appears here via TCRdb, limited to in-frame rearrangements. These files lack a portion of the clones; in checked studies, under half of the deficit traces to unresolved V genes, and the cause of the others is not known. Present in this sample are about 130,000 clones, about 83% of which were seen just once. The ten most abundant clones make up 10% to 15% of the sample. The sequenced material came from peripheral blood. These receptors all stem from a human donor in a cohort sampled during active COVID-19.

The gene calls are TRBV10-3 and TRBJ1-2, with 7 positions matching TRBD1. Germline V gene lookup returns CDR1 ENHRY and CDR2 SYGVKD. This CDR3 region has 16 residues. J gave up 3 bases and V 6 bases, and 13 bases lay outside the gene matches. The CDR3 bases are TGTGCCATCAGCAACCACAGGGGAGACCTACACTATGGCTACACCTTC. It specifies CAISNHRGDLHYGYTF.

V and J are TRBV4-1 and TRBJ1-2, with 7 bases identical to TRBD1. Germline V gene data show CDR1 as MGHRA and CDR2 as YSYEKL. This CDR3 spans 15 amino acids. Unmatched junction bases numbered 3, after V lost 0 bases and J lost 2 bases. CDR3 nucleotides: TGCGCCAGCAGCCAAGATCGACAGGGAAACTATGGCTACACCTTC. This translates into CASSQDRQGNYGYTF.

This clone was picked up a small number of times. The chain is built from TRBV3-1 (or the pseudogene TRBV3-2) and TRBJ1-4; possibly TRBD1 for D (6 bases). Trimming removed 4 bases from V and 6 bases from J, with 18 bases in between. The CDR3 covers 16 residues. CDR1 and CDR2 (germline): LGHDT, YNNKEL (reference sequence). CDR3 DNA: TGTGCCAGCAGCCGGGAGGGGGGGGGCGTGGATGAAAAACTGTTTTTT. It specifies CASSREGGGVDEKLFF.

The gene calls are TRBV4-1 and TRBJ2-5; TRBD2 aligns across 12 bases. The CDR3 consists of 20 residues. The germline V gene has CDR1 MGHRA and CDR2 YSYEKL. V was clipped by 0 bases and J by 4 bases; unmatched bases: 15. CDR3 region: CASSQDWWTSGENRRETQYF. The CDR3 DNA is TGCGCCAGCAGCCAAGATTGGTGGACTAGCGGGGAGAATCGCAGAGAGACCCAGTACTTC.

This clone showed up just once. V is TRBV7-8 and J is TRBJ1-6; D not certain. Germline CDR1 is SGHVS and CDR2 is FQNEAQ. The CDR3 length is 17 residues. The V end lost 0 bases, the J end lost 7 bases, and 16 bases lay between the germline ends. CDR3: CASSLALRVSGNSPLHF. In DNA form, the CDR3 reads TGTGCCAGCAGCTTAGCGCTTCGGGTATCGGGAAATTCACCCCTCCACTTT. The variable domain in full, completed from reference TRBV7-8 and TRBJ1-6, reads GAGVSQSPRYKVAKRGQDVALRCDPISGHVSLFWYQQALGQGPEFLTYFQNEAQLDKSGLPSDRFFAERPEGSVSTLKIQRTQQEDSAVYLCASSLALRVSGNSPLHFGNGTRLTVT.

This clone was counted only a few times. V and J are TRBV2 and TRBJ1-6, with a weak D call TRBD1 (6 bases). CDR1 is SNHLY and CDR2 is FYNNEI in the germline V gene. With 0 bases removed from V and 10 bases from J, the gap between germline ends came to 16 bases. There are 16 residues in the CDR3. CDR3 in DNA: TGTGCCAGCAGTGAAGCGCACGTGGCAGGGGAGTCACCCCTCCACTTT. Protein: CASSEAHVAGESPLHF.

The chain has TRBV3-1 (or the pseudogene TRBV3-2) and TRBJ1-6, with 9 bases matching TRBD1. This CDR3 is 16 amino acids long. The V gene end was trimmed by 4 bases and the J gene end by 4 bases; junction bases not matched to a gene: 5. Germline values: CDR1 LGHDT, CDR2 YNNKEL (reference sequence). CDR3 nucleotide sequence: TGTGCCAGCAGCCGTCCGGGACAGGGTTATAATTCACCCCTCCACTTT. Its protein is CASSRPGQGYNSPLHF.

This chain links TRBV7-8 with TRBJ2-4; 16 bases are a match to TRBD2. Germline loops: CDR1 SGHVS, CDR2 FQNEAQ. J lost 3 bases, V lost 2 bases, and 4 bases had no gene match. CDR3 length: 18 residues. The CDR3 sequence: CASSLSGLAGGVKNIQYF. The DNA for the CDR3 is TGTGCCAGCAGCTTATCGGGACTAGCGGGGGGGGTCAAAAACATTCAGTACTTC.

J is TRBJ2-3 and V is TRBV10-3; 10 bases match TRBD1. CDR1 and CDR2 from the germline V gene are ENHRY and SYGVKD. The CDR3 has 14 residues. Trimming took 7 bases from V and 4 from J; bases not matched to a gene: 5. The CDR3 protein is CAINRDRGADTQYF. CDR3 bases: TGTGCCATCAATAGGGACAGGGGCGCAGATACGCAGTATTTT.

V and J are TRBV25-1 and TRBJ2-2; a weak D match, TRBD2 (6 bases). Trimming left V 4 bases short and J 8 bases short, with 17 bases between. The CDR3 sequence is 15 residues long. Germline-derived CDR1 and CDR2 are MGHDK and SYGVNS. In DNA form, the CDR3 reads TGTGCCAGCAGTGGTACCCGGGACTTTCCTGGGGAGCTGTTTTTT. This encodes CASSGTRDFPGELFF.

The chain uses TRBV7-8 and TRBJ2-3; TRBD2 aligns across 10 bases. Germline V gene lookup returns CDR1 SGHVS and CDR2 FQNEAQ. Trimming cost V 5 bases and J 0 bases; bases outside gene matches: 8. The CDR3 covers 17 residues. Here the CDR3 reads CASSTGTSEYSTDTQYF. The CDR3 nucleotides read TGTGCCAGCAGCACCGGGACTAGCGAGTATAGCACAGATACGCAGTATTTT.

This clone appeared once. The V and J genes are TRBV12-3 or TRBV12-4 and TRBJ2-7, with TRBD1 as a possible D gene (5 bases). This CDR3 spans 12 amino acids. V was trimmed by 8 bases and J by 2 bases, leaving 10 bases between them. In DNA, the CDR3 is TGTGCCAGCGGTCAGGGCCCCTACGAGCAGTACTTC. This translates into CASGQGPYEQYF.

The chain employs TRBV7-6 and TRBJ1-4; possible D gene TRBD1, 5 bases. Trimming stripped 3 bases from V and 0 bases from J, with 17 bases between. From germline, CDR1 is SGHVS and CDR2 FNYEAQ. CDR3 length equals 18 residues. The CDR3 protein is CASSLGLLDSATNEKLFF. The DNA of the CDR3 is TGTGCCAGCAGCTTGGGGCTCCTAGACAGCGCAACTAATGAAAAACTGTTTTTT.

The chain links TRBV11-2 to TRBJ2-1, with TRBD2 matching over 7 bases. CDR3 length: 13 amino acids. Germline CDR1 reads SGHAT; CDR2 reads FQNNGV. V lost 0 bases, J lost 10 bases, and 3 bases stayed unmatched. CDR3 sequence (DNA): TGTGCCAGCAGCTTAGATTTGGGAGGGGAGCAGTTCTTC. Translation: CASSLDLGGEQFF.

The chain employs TRBV10-3 and TRBJ1-2; 7 bases line up with TRBD1. CDR3 length equals 14 residues. Germline assignment: CDR1 ENHRY and CDR2 SYGVKD. V lost 8 bases to trimming and J lost 2 bases; unmatched junction nucleotides: 8. CDR3 coding DNA: TGTGCCATCGGGGAGACAGGGCGGAACTATGGCTACACCTTC. Translating gives CAIGETGRNYGYTF.

The gene calls are TRBV21-1 and TRBJ1-6; the table's D call, TRBD1, has no DNA check behind it. TRBV21-1 is termed a pseudogene. This CDR3 is built from 17 residues. The CDR3 nucleotides read TGTGCCAGCAGCAAAGTTGGACAGAAAAAAAATAATTCACCCCTCCACTTT. It translates to CASSKVGQKKNNSPLHF.

This clone was detected a few times. The chain couples TRBV3-1 (or the pseudogene TRBV3-2) to TRBJ1-2; 7 bases are shared with TRBD1. The CDR3 loop spans 15 amino acids. V was clipped by 0 bases and J by 8 bases; unmatched bases: 9. Germline V gives CDR1 LGHDT, CDR2 YNNKEL (reference sequence). The DNA for the CDR3 is TGTGCCAGCAGCCAAGACGGACAGGCAGGCCGGGGCTACACCTTC. Amino acid sequence: CASSQDGQAGRGYTF.

For the CDR3, the DNA is TGTGCCAGCTCAGCCGGGACTAGCGGGTACGAGCAGTACTTC. This sequence encodes CASSAGTSGYEQYF. The V call is TRBV18, the J call TRBJ2-7; 12 bases map to TRBD2. J gave up 4 bases and V 5 bases, and 3 bases lay outside the gene matches. The germline gives CDR1 KGHSH, CDR2 LQKENI. The CDR3 extends over 14 amino acids.

The CDR3 DNA reads as TGTGCCAGCAAACTAGCGGGGGGTTCCGAGCAGTACTTC. This encodes CASKLAGGSEQYF. V gene TRBV5-6 combines with J gene TRBJ2-7; TRBD2 aligns across 12 bases. The CDR3 totals 13 residues. CDR1 SGHDT and CDR2 YYEEEE come from the germline V gene. Germline trimming cut 6 bases from V and 6 bases from J; bases unmatched to any gene: 4.

This clone was detected many times. This rearrangement joins TRBV7-6 to TRBJ1-6; 7 bases are shared with TRBD1. CDR1 and CDR2 from the germline V gene are SGHVS and FNYEAQ. V shed 4 bases and J 0 bases; nucleotides not matched to a gene: 9. The CDR3 consists of 18 residues. The CDR3 loop reads CASSSYAGQVSYNSPLHF. CDR3 DNA: TGTGCCAGCAGCTCCTACGCCGGACAGGTCTCCTATAATTCACCCCTCCACTTT.

This chain connects TRBV7-2 to TRBJ1-6; TRBD1 matches at 9 bases. CDR1 SGHTA and CDR2 FQGNSA come from the germline V gene. J lost 9 bases, V lost 2 bases, and 5 bases had no gene match. This CDR3 is 15 amino acids long. CDR3 nucleotides: TGTGCCAGCAGCTTATCCGGGACAGGGAGTTCACCCCTCCACTTT. The encoded protein is CASSLSGTGSSPLHF.

The genes are TRBV5-6 and TRBJ2-5; TRBD2 agrees at 11 bases. Unmatched junction bases numbered 5, after V lost 8 bases and J lost 5 bases. The V gene's germline CDR1 is SGHDT and CDR2 YYEEEE. The CDR3 consists of 13 residues. The CDR3 region is CASIAGGLETQYF. The CDR3 nucleotides are TGTGCCAGTATAGCGGGGGGGCTGGAGACCCAGTACTTC. The complete variable domain, with remaining parts taken from reference TRBV5-6 and TRBJ2-5, reads DAGVTQSPTHLIKTRGQQVTLRCSPKSGHDTVSWYQQALGQGPQFIFQYYEEEERQRGNFPDRFSGHQFPNYSSELNVNALLLGDSALYLCASIAGGLETQYFGPGTRLLVL.

This rearrangement joins TRBV7-9 to TRBJ2-5; D is possibly TRBD1 (7 bases). V was trimmed by 5 bases and J by 0 bases, leaving 10 bases between them. This CDR3 contains 14 residues. Per germline, CDR1 SEHNR and CDR2 FQNEAQ (reference sequence). CDR3 sequence: CASSPGGNQETQYF. Here the CDR3 DNA reads TGTGCCAGCAGCCCAGGGGGGAACCAAGAGACCCAGTACTTC.

The chain combines TRBV5-1 with TRBJ2-7, with a tentative D call TRBD1 (6 bases). The CDR3 runs to 15 residues. Trimming stripped 4 bases from V and 9 bases from J, with 23 bases between. Per germline, CDR1 SGHRS and CDR2 YFSETQ. In DNA, the CDR3 is TGCGCCAGCAGCCTCCGGGACACTGGTATAATATTGCAGTACTTC. It codes for CASSLRDTGIILQYF.

The gene calls are TRBV7-8 and TRBJ1-5; D is perhaps TRBD1 (6 bases). CDR3 size: 15 residues. The germline V and J ends were trimmed by 5 bases and 4 bases, with 15 bases remaining between them. Germline loops: CDR1 SGHVS, CDR2 FQNEAQ. CDR3 DNA sequence: TGTGCCAGCAGCAGAAACAGGGACCCTAATCAGCCCCAGCATTTT. Encoded protein: CASSRNRDPNQPQHF.

V gene TRBV5-1 combines with J gene TRBJ1-6, with a weak D call TRBD1 (5 bases). Germline V lookup: CDR1 SGHRS, CDR2 YFSETQ. V lost 5 bases to trimming and J lost 10 bases, with 13 bases between them. The CDR3 is 13 amino acids. The CDR3, as DNA: TGCGCCAGCAGTATAGGGGCCGAATCACCCCTCCACTTT. Encoded protein: CASSIGAESPLHF.

The chain links TRBV6-2 or TRBV6-3 to TRBJ2-1; TRBD1 matches 7 bases. Germline V gene data show CDR1 as MNHEY and CDR2 as SVGEGT. The CDR3 has 14 amino acids. J was trimmed by 2 bases and V by 2 bases; bases with no gene match: 0. This CDR3 is CASSYGTAYNEQFF. The DNA for the CDR3 is TGTGCCAGCAGTTACGGGACAGCCTACAATGAGCAGTTCTTC.

This clone occurred a few times. V is TRBV6-5 and J is TRBJ1-1; 8 nucleotides line up with TRBD1. Trimming cost V 5 bases and J 2 bases; bases outside gene matches: 4. Germline lookup yields CDR1 MNHEY and CDR2 SVGAGI. The CDR3 length is 14 residues. The CDR3 sequence: CASSLTGGNTEAFF. The DNA of the CDR3 is TGTGCCAGCAGTCTAACAGGGGGAAACACTGAAGCTTTCTTT.

About this clone itself: Other DNA sequences in this sample translate to the same CDR3. This chain connects TRBV13 to TRBJ1-2, with D maybe TRBD1 (5 bases). The CDR3 runs to 13 residues. Trimming took 4 bases from V and 8 from J, leaving 14 bases between them. Germline CDR1 is PRHDT and CDR2 is FYEKMQ (reference sequence). CDR3 coding DNA: TGTGCCAGCAGCTCGCAGGGCTTAGGCGGCTACACCTTC. Translation gives CASSSQGLGGYTF.